This T cell receptor (beta chain) was captured by sequencing in a study of T-cell reconstitution after alpha-beta-depleted transplantation in children. The CDR3 is made up of 15 amino acids. V was trimmed by 5 bases and J by 3 bases, leaving 17 bases between them. Researchers prepared the TCRbeta library using unique molecular identifiers, the study reports. A single record per CDR3 protein comes from TCRdb applying MiXCR to the PCR reads. The repertoire holds approximately 800,000 distinct CDR3 sequences, with under 20% as singletons. This clonotype appeared a few times. The antigen is not known. The study, taken as a whole, reports: When one year had passed after transplant, most T-cell counts and diversity came from newly produced T cells. Surviving thymic progenitors and recipient T cells were the source of high TCRbeta diversity at day 60 in some patients. Several hundred expanded graft clones reportedly supplied alpha-beta T cells about two months after transplant.

The chain recombines TRBV12-3 or TRBV12-4 with TRBJ2-7; possible D gene TRBD1, 5 bases. This TCR was recovered from a male patient aged 10-17 years who had a stem cell transplant for acute lymphoblastic leukemia, so the T cells may come from the graft donor. The starting material was PBMCs, mostly from graft donor cells, obtained 360 days after TCRalphabeta/CD19-depleted stem cell transplant. The CDR3 protein is CASSPSTASVYEQYF. DNA for the CDR3: TGTGCCAGCAGTCCATCGACAGCAAGCGTCTACGAGCAGTACTTC.